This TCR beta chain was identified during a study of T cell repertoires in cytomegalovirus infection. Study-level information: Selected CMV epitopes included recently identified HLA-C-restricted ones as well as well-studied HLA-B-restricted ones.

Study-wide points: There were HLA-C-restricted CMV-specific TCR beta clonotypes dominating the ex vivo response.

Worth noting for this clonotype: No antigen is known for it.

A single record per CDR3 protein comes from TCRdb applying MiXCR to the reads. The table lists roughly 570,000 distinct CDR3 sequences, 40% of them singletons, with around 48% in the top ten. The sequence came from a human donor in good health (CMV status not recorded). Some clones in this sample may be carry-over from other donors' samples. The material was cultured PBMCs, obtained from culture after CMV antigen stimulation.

The CDR3 loop is CASSQDEVGLGYTF. The CDR3 DNA reads as TGTGCCAGCAGCCAAGATGAAGTGGGGCTTGGCTACACCTTC. V and J are TRBV4-2 and TRBJ1-2; maybe TRBD1 (5 bases). Germline-derived CDR1 and CDR2 are LGHNA and YNFKEQ. V lost 0 bases and J 7 bases, leaving 12 bases between the germline ends. The CDR3 is 14 amino acids.